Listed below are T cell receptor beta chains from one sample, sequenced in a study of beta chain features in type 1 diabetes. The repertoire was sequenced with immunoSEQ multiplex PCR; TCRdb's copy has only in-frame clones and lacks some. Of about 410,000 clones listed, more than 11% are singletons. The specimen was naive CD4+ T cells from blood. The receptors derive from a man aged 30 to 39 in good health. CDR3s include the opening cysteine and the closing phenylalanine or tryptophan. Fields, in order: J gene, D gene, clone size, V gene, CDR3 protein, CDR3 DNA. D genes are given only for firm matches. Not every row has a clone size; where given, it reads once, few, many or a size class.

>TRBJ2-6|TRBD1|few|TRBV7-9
CASSSPSHGQGSGANVLTF
TGTGCCAGCAGCTCACCGTCTCACGGACAGGGCTCTGGGGCCAACGTCCTGACTTTC
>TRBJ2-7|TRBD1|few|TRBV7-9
CASSLETLGQGDYEQYF
TGTGCCAGCAGCTTAGAAACTCTGGGACAGGGGGACTACGAGCAGTACTTC
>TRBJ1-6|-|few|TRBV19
CASSIGDLGYSPLHF
TGTGCCAGTAGTATAGGCGACCTAGGTTATTCACCCCTCCACTTT
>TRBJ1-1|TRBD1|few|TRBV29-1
CSVVPFPGGRNTEAFF
TGCAGCGTTGTGCCGTTCCCAGGGGGCCGCAACACTGAAGCTTTCTTT
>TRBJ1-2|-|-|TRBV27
CATPRVSNYGYTF
TGTGCCACCCCTCGAGTCTCTAACTATGGCTACACCTTC
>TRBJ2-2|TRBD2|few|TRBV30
CAWGRLAGSGELFF
TGTGCCTGGGGACGGTTAGCGGGATCCGGGGAGCTGTTTTTT
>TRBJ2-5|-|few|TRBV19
CASSMGRVGETQYF
TGTGCCAGTAGTATGGGCAGGGTTGGGGAGACCCAGTACTTC
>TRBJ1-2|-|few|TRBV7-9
CASSLSRTHGYTF
TGTGCCAGCAGCCTCTCTCGGACCCATGGCTACACCTTC
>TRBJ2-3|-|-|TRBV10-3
CAISESNTDTQYF
TGTGCCATCAGTGAGTCGAACACAGATACGCAGTATTTT
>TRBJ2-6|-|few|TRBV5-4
CASSLRTGANVLTF
TGTGCCAGCAGCCTAAGGACCGGGGCCAACGTCCTGACTTTC
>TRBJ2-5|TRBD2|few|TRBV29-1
CSVGAGQKQETQYF
TGCAGCGTTGGAGCGGGGCAGAAGCAAGAGACCCAGTACTTC
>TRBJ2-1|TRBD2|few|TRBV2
CASRGRTSYNEQFF
TGTGCCAGCAGAGGCAGGACTAGTTACAATGAGCAGTTCTTC
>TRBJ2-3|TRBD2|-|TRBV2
CATSAGYTDTQYF
TGTGCCACATCAGCGGGGTACACAGATACGCAGTATTTT
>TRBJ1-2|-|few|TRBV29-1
CSVEIRQAGYGYTF
TGCAGCGTTGAAATCCGACAGGCTGGCTATGGCTACACCTTC
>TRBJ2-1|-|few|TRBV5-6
CASSDSVRNEQFF
TGTGCCAGCAGCGATTCCGTCCGGAATGAGCAGTTCTTC
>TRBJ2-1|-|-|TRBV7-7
CASSLERDSDEQFF
TGTGCTAGCAGCCTGGAACGGGACTCGGATGAGCAGTTCTTC
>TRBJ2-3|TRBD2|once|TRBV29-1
CSVVRTSGTDTQYF
TGCAGCGTTGTACGTACTAGCGGCACAGATACGCAGTATTTT
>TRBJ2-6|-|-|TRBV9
CASSLTDSGANVLTF
TGTGCCAGCAGCCTGACGGACTCTGGGGCCAACGTCCTGACTTTC
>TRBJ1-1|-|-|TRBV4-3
CASSRTPTGQNTEAFF
TGCGCCAGCAGCCGCACCCCGACGGGTCAAAACACTGAAGCTTTCTTT
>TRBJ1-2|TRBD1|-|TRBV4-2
CASSQVGQGVGGYTF
TGTGCCAGCAGCCAAGTCGGACAGGGGGTTGGTGGCTACACCTTC
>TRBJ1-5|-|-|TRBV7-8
CASSHRRNQPQHF
TGTGCCAGCAGTCATAGGCGCAATCAGCCCCAGCATTTT
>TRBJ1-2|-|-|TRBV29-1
CSVAGGDSGGYIF
TGCAGCGTTGCAGGCGGGGATTCGGGTGGCTACATCTTC
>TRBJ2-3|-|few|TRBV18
CASSPSSTDTQYF
TGTGCCAGCTCACCATCGAGCACAGATACGCAGTATTTT
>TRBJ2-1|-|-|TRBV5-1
CASGTGNSNEQFF
TGCGCCAGCGGTACAGGGAATAGCAATGAGCAGTTCTTC
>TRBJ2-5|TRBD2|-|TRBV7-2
CASSFWGLAEQETQYF
TGTGCCAGCAGCTTCTGGGGCCTAGCGGAACAAGAGACCCAGTACTTC
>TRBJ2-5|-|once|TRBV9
CASSTIEETQYF
TGTGCCAGCAGCACCATAGAGGAGACCCAGTACTTC
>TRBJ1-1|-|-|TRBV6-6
CASSYSAGVETEAFF
TGTGCCAGCAGTTACTCGGCAGGGGTGGAGACTGAAGCTTTCTTT
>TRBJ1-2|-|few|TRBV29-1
CSVAKGPSYGYTF
TGCAGCGTTGCAAAGGGCCCTTCTTATGGCTACACCTTC
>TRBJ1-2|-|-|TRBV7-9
CASSLDAGHGYTF
TGTGCCAGCAGCCTGGACGCCGGGCATGGCTACACCTTC
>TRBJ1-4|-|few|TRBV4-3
CASSQGPGLMGGSEKLFF
TGCGCCAGCAGCCAGGGGCCGGGATTGATGGGAGGGAGTGAAAAACTGTTTTTT
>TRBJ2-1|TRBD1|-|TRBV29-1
CSVEGGTGTGGSYNEQFF
TGCAGCGTTGAAGGTGGAACCGGGACAGGGGGCTCCTACAATGAGCAGTTCTTC
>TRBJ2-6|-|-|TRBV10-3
CATAGVGSGANVLTF
TGTGCCACCGCTGGTGTCGGCTCTGGGGCCAACGTCCTGACTTTC
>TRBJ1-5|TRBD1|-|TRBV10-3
CAIGQAGQPQHF
TGTGCCATCGGACAGGCCGGTCAGCCCCAGCATTTT
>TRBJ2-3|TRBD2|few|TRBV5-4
CASSPGGRADTQYF
TGTGCCAGCAGCCCGGGAGGTAGGGCAGATACGCAGTATTTT
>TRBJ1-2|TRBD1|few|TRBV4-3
CASSQDGTGGYGYTF
TGCGCCAGCAGCCAAGATGGGACAGGGGGTTATGGCTACACCTTC
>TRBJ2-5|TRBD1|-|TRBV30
CAWSLGQGALIMETQYF
TGTGCCTGGAGTCTTGGACAGGGGGCATTAATTATGGAGACCCAGTACTTC
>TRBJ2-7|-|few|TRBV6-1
CASSQGTGYEQYF
TGTGCCAGCAGTCAAGGGACGGGCTACGAGCAGTACTTC
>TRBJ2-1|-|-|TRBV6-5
CASSPPSDGEQFF
TGTGCCAGCAGTCCGCCTAGCGACGGTGAGCAGTTCTTC
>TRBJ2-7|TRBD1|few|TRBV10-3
CAISGTGGYEQYF
TGTGCCATCTCGGGGACAGGGGGCTACGAGCAGTACTTC
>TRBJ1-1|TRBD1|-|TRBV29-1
CSATQTGAEAFF
TGCAGCGCGACCCAGACAGGGGCCGAAGCTTTCTTT
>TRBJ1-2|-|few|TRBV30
CAWSVRGRTGGYTF
TGTGCCTGGAGTGTACGGGGGAGAACGGGAGGCTACACCTTC
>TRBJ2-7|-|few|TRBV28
CASSLQGHYEQYF
TGTGCCAGCAGTTTACAGGGACACTACGAGCAGTACTTC
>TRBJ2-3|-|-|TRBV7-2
CASSLGASPDTQYF
TGTGCCAGCAGCCTAGGCGCTAGTCCAGATACGCAGTATTTT
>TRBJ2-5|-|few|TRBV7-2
CASSLGAETQYF
TGTGCCAGCAGCTTAGGGGCAGAGACCCAGTACTTC
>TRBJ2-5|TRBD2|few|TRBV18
CASSPLGLAGSEGETQYF
TGTGCCAGCTCACCACTTGGACTAGCGGGGTCCGAGGGGGAGACCCAGTACTTC
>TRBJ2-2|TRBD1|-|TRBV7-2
CASSRDRSNTGELFF
TGTGCCAGCAGCAGGGACAGGTCAAACACCGGGGAGCTGTTTTTT
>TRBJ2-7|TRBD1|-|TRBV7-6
CASSHRQGDREQYF
TGTGCCAGCAGCCACAGACAGGGAGATCGCGAGCAGTACTTC
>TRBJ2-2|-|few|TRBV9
CASSVSGTLTGELFF
TGTGCCAGCAGCGTATCCGGGACCCTTACCGGGGAGCTGTTTTTT
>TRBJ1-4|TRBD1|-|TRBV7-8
CASSQDRAEKLFF
TGTGCCAGCAGCCAAGACAGGGCCGAAAAACTGTTTTTT
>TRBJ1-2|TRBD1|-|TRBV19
CASSGTGPSGYTF
TGTGCCAGTTCCGGGACAGGGCCCTCGGGCTACACCTTC
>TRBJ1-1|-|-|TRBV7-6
CASSLVRSGEHTEAFF
TGTGCCAGCAGCTTAGTTAGGAGTGGGGAGCACACTGAAGCTTTCTTT
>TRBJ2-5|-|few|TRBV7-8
CASSSSQRWASETQYF
TGTGCCAGCAGTTCCTCACAGCGATGGGCGAGCGAGACCCAGTACTTC
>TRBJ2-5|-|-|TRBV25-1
CASSDLGQGGETQYF
TGTGCCAGCAGTGATCTCGGACAGGGAGGGGAGACCCAGTACTTC
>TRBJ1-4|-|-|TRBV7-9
CASSPGTGNEKLFF
TGTGCCAGCAGCCCGGGGACGGGTAATGAAAAACTGTTTTTT
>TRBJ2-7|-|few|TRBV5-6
CASSLYVSYEQYF
TGTGCCAGCAGCTTGTACGTCTCCTACGAGCAGTACTTC